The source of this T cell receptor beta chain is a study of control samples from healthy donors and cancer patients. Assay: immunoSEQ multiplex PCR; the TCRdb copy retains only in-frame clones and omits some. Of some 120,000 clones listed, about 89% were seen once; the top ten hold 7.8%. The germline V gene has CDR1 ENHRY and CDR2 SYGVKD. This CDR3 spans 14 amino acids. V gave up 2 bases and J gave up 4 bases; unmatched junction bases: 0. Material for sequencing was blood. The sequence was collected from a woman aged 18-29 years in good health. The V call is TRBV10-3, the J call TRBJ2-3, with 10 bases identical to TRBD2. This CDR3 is CAISESGGADTQYF. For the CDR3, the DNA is TGTGCCATCAGTGAGAGCGGGGGGGCAGATACGCAGTATTTT.